This T cell receptor (beta chain) was identified during a study of CD8+ T cells in alopecia areata. The V end lost 0 bases, the J end lost 5 bases, and 11 bases lay between the germline ends. The CDR3 consists of 14 residues. Germline loops: CDR1 SGHAT, CDR2 FQNNGV. Treatment reported: oral pan-JAK inhibitor, 5-10 mg twice daily. Broader study findings: The study found tofacitinib significantly decreased scalp clonality and expanded CD8+ clones among the top 100. With one nonresponder, baseline CD8+ expansion's link to response remains uncertain. For lesional scalp, especially alopecia totalis/universalis, clonality was higher than in normal scalp.

To note about this clone: Its antigen is currently unknown.

Following extraction, RNA underwent reverse transcription to cDNA, which served as the sequencing template. Sequenced by immunoSEQ multiplex PCR; TCRdb stores in-frame clones only, minus some. The table includes some 170,000 clones, 58% detected once. This sequence joins TRBV11-2 and TRBJ2-7, with D uncertain. The sample here was CD4+ T cells sorted from blood, taken at approximately week 60, from a patient treated with tofacitinib. The receptor was isolated from a human donor with alopecia areata. Here the CDR3 DNA reads TGTGCCAGCAGCTTAGAGGTGGGTTCCCACGAGCAGTACTTC. Residues: CASSLEVGSHEQYF.